This section outlines one TCR beta chain sequence together with its context. Its antigen remains unidentified. This entry comes from a study of human T cells and chemical hapten exposure. General study results and limits: Compared with pre-sensitization or healthy control sets, expanded TCRs clustered more.

TCRdb analysed the RACE reads with MiXCR anew, one entry per CDR3 protein. The data show roughly 50,000 distinct CDR3 sequences, with about 11% seen just once and approximately 1.8% held by the top ten. Time point specified: patch test 1, 2 weeks after DPC sensitization. The treatment is: therapeutic diphenylcyclopropenone sensitization with weekly scalp DPC. Blood, whole and unfractionated, served as the source for total RNA extraction. The TCR originated in a woman aged 40 to 55 with alopecia areata. Some clones in this sample may be carry-over from other donors' samples. Sequenced here: whole blood, sampled in connection with sensitization to the hapten diphenylcyclopropenone (DPC).

The CDR3 is CASSLSGAGALNEQFF. In DNA form, the CDR3 reads TGTGCCAGCAGCCTCTCAGGTGCGGGGGCGCTTAATGAGCAGTTCTTC. The chain recombines TRBV7-9 with TRBJ2-1, with D possibly being TRBD2 (7 bases). Germline values: CDR1 SEHNR, CDR2 FQNEAQ (reference sequence). Trimming removed 5 bases at V and 7 bases at J, with 21 bases between. The CDR3 extends over 16 amino acids.